The T cell receptor (beta chain) described here comes from a study of OX40 agonist ivuxolimab in advanced cancers. Regarding the research as a whole: Ivuxolimab, which targeted the costimulatory receptor OX40 (CD134), was an agonistic, fully human IgG2 monoclonal antibody. The point of sequencing TCRbeta in the periphery was to test whether ivuxolimab changed TCR sequence diversity and drove clonal T-cell expansion. The paper covers the monotherapy dose-escalation part of the phase I ivuxolimab trial, which included N of about 50 patients. Of the 50 to 55 patients in dose escalation, 19 had hepatocellular carcinoma, some 15 had melanoma, 9 had renal cell carcinoma and 9 had head and neck cancer. Patients were allowed to have had prior anti-PD-1, anti-PD-L1 or anti-CTLA-4 therapy, and less than 45% of the dose-escalation patients had previously received checkpoint inhibitors. Partial responses occurred in three dose-escalation patients, of whom one had hepatocellular carcinoma and two had cutaneous melanoma. In the dose-escalation cohort, 82.7% of patients were male, and the mean age was approximately 60 years, with a range of 23 to 79. Intravenous ivuxolimab was administered to patients every 2 weeks at six dose levels: 0.01, 0.1, 0.3, 1.5, 3 and 10 mg/kg.

The paper's findings and limits, for the study overall: Low levels of normalized T-cell clonal expansion were also seen in some patients who did not respond. At doses from 0.1 to 3.0 mg/kg, clonal expansion was seen in both CD4+ and CD8+ blood T cells between baseline and week 6. In the 0.1-3.0 mg/kg groups, partial responders were among the patients with the lowest normalized peripheral clonal expansion, particularly in CD8+ T cells. The antigen specificity of the clonally expanded peripheral T cells was not determined. On average, CD8+ T cells showed more expanded clones than CD4+ T cells after ivuxolimab.

To sequence the TCRbeta CDR3 region, genomic DNA was isolated from the sorted cells. The immunoSEQ Assay was used for sequencing of TCRbeta CDR3 regions. TCRdb holds this immuneACCESS table with in-frame rearrangements only. Some clones are missing; in checked studies, unresolved V genes explain under half, and the rest has no known cause. For this sample there are around 140,000 clones; roughly 91% appear just once. The ten biggest clones cover under 1.3% of the sample. Turning to this clone: Its antigen is not yet known. No base quality information exists; no much larger clone differs at one position.

The trial excluded patients who had a history of autoimmune disease or were on systemic immunosuppression. Peripheral blood for TCR sequencing was collected from all dose cohorts at baseline, on cycle 4 day 1, and on cycle 7 day 1. The samples were drawn from a first-in-human, open-label, multicenter phase I dose-escalation trial of ivuxolimab. The trial enrolled adults with locally advanced or metastatic head and neck squamous cell, hepatocellular, melanoma or renal cell carcinoma. CD4+ and CD8+ T cells were sorted separately from peripheral blood before TCR sequencing. The material sequenced was CD4+ or CD8+ T cells sorted from blood, taken in a trial of the OX40 agonist ivuxolimab. This TCR was sampled from an adult with an advanced solid tumor such as melanoma, head and neck, liver or kidney cancer.

The CDR3 reads as follows: CASSGRQGRYEQYF. The bases are TGTGCCAGCAGCGGACGACAGGGACGCTACGAGCAGTACTTC. The rearrangement combines TRBV7-6 with TRBJ2-7; 7 junctional bases match TRBD1. The germline V gene sets CDR1 to SGHVS and CDR2 to FNYEAQ. The V end gives up 5 bases and the J end 3 bases, leaving 7 bases in the junction not matched to a gene. The CDR3, cysteine through phenylalanine, is 14 amino acids long. The kept DNA is CDR3 alone, 42 bases in frame from the first base. The full variable domain, completed from the reference TRBV7-6 and TRBJ2-7 proteins outside the CDR3, reads GAGVSQSPRYKVTKRGQDVALRCDPISGHVSLYWYRQALGQGPEFLTYFNYEAQQDKSGLPNDRFSAERPEGSISTLTIQRTEQRDSAMYRCASSGRQGRYEQYFGPGTRLTVT.